This TCR beta chain stems from a study of shared clonotypes between healthy human individuals. Clones were sequenced by immunoSEQ multiplex PCR, and TCRdb holds only the in-frame ones, with some missing. This table has a few million clones, more than 90% appearing once. The J segment lost 6 bases and the V segment lost 4 bases, leaving 7 bases of the junction unmatched. CDR3 length: 16 residues. Germline V CDR1 and CDR2: SGHTA, FQGNSA. Material: naive CD4+ T cells sorted from blood. Subset defined: CD45RA+ positively selected. The origin of this receptor is a man aged 18 to 29 in good health. This chain links TRBV7-2 with TRBJ2-3, with TRBD2 matching over 13 bases. The CDR3 DNA reads as TGTGCCAGCAGCTCCACTAGCGGGAGGGTCCGCGATACGCAGTATTTT. It encodes CASSSTSGRVRDTQYF.